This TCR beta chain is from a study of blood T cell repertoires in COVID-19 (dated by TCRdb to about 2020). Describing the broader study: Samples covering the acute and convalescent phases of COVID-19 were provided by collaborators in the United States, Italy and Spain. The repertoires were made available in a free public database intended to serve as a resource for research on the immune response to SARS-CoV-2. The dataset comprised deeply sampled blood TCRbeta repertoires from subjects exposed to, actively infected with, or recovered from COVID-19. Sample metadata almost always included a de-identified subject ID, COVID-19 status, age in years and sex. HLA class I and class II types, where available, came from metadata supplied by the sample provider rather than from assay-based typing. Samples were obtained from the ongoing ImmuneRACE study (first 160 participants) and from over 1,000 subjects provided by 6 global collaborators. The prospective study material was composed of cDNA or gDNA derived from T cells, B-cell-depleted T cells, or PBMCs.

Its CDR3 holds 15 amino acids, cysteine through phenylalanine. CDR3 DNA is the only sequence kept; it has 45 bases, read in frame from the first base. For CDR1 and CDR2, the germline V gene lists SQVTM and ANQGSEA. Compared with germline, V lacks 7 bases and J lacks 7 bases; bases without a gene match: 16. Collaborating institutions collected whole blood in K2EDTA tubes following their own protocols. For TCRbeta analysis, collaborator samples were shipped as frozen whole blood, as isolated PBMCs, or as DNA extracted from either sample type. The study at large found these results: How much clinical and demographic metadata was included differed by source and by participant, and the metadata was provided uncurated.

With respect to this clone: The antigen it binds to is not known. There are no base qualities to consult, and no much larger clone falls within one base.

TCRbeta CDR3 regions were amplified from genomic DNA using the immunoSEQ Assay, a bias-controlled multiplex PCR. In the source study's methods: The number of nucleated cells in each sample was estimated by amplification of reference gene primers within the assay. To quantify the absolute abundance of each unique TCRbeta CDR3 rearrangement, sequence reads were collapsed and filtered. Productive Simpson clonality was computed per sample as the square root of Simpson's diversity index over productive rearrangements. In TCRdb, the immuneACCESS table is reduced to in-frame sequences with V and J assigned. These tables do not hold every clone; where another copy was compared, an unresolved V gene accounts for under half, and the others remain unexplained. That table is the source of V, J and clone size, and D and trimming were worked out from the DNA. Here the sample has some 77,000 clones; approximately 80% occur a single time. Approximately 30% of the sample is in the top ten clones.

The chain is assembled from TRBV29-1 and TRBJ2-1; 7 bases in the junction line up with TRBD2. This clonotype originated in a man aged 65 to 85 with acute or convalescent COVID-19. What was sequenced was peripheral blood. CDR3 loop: CSARPPAGKENEQFF. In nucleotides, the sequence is TGCAGCGCCCGCCCCCCAGCGGGAAAGGAAAATGAGCAGTTCTTC.